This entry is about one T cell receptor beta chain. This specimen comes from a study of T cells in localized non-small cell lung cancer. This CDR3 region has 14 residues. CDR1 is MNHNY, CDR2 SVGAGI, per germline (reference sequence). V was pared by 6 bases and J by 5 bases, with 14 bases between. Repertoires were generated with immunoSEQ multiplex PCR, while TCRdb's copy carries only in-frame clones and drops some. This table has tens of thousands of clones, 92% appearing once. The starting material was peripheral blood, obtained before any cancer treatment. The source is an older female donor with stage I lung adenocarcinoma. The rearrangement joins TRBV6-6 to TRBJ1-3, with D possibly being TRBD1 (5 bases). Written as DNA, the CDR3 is TGTGCCAGCAGCTCAGCCGGGGACCGAAACACCATATATTTT. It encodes CASSSAGDRNTIYF.